By sample share, the clone carrying this T cell receptor beta chain is large. Antigen unknown. The data are from a study of HIV-infected patients and healthy controls. Findings and limits, study-wide: MAIT alpha-chain CDR3s were frequent in healthy controls, depleted in HIV+. Apparent post-therapy Gini recovery among HIV-infected patients was not reproduced with size-matched repertoires. Compared with healthy controls, HIV-infected patients showed less CDR3 sharing between individuals. Compared with controls, mean Gini indices were significantly raised in HIV-infected repertoires, possibly indicating oligoclonality.

Reverse transcription used 450 to 650 ng RNA and constant-region primers for alpha and beta. Each of the alpha and beta chains got its own library through chain-specific third strand synthesis with indices. TCRdb re-called the 5' RACE reads through MiXCR, storing one row per CDR3 protein. This repertoire shows thousands of distinct CDR3 sequences, roughly 6% found once; its top ten account for about 22%. The V gene's germline CDR1 is MNHEY and CDR2 SVGEGT. This CDR3 region has 13 residues. V was clipped by 5 bases and J by 0 bases, with 6 bases between them. No cell fractionation was done, so the repertoire covers all unsorted peripheral blood T cells.

The specimen was blood, collected before antiretroviral therapy. The sequence came from an adult with HIV infection. This chain uses TRBV6-2 or TRBV6-3 with TRBJ2-3; unclear D gene. CDR3 region: CASSPPSTDTQYF. The DNA of the CDR3 is TGTGCCAGCAGTCCACCTAGCACAGATACGCAGTATTTT.